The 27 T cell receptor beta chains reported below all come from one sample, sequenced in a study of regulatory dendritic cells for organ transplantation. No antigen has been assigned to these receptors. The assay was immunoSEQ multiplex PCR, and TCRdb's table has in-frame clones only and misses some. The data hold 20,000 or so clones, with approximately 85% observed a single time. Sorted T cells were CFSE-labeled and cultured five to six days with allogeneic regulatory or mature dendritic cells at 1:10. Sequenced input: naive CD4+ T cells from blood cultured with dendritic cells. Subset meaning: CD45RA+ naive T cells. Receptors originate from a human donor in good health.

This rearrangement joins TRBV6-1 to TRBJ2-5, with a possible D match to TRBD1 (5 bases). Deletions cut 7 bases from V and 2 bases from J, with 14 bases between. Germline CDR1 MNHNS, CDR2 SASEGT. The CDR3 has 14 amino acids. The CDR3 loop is CASKLTDTQETQYF. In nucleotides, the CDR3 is TGTGCCAGCAAGCTGACAGACACTCAAGAGACCCAGTACTTC.

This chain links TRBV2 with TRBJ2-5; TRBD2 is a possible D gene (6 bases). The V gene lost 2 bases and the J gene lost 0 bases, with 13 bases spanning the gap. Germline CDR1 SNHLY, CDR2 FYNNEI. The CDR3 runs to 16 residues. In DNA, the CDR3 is TGTGCCAGCAGTGAACGGGGACTCGGGTACCAAGAGACCCAGTACTTC. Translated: CASSERGLGYQETQYF.

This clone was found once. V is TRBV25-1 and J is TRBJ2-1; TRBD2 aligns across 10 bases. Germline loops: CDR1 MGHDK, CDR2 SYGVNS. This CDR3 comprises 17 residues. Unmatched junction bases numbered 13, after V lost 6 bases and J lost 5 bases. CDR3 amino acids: CASSGSGRKGRNNEQFF. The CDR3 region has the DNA TGTGCCAGCAGCGGTAGCGGGAGGAAGGGACGTAACAATGAGCAGTTCTTC.

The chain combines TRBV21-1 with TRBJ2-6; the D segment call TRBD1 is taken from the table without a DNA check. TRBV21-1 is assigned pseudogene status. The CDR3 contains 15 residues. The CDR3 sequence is CASNITAPGANVLTF. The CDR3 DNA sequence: TGTGCCAGTAATATAACAGCTCCCGGGGCCAACGTCCTGACTTTC.

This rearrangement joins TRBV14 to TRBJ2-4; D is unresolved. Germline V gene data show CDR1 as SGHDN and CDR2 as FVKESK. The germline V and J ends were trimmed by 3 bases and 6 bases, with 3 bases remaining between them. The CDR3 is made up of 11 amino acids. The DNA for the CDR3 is TGTGCCAGCAGCCAGGGAAACATTCAGTACTTC. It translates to CASSQGNIQYF. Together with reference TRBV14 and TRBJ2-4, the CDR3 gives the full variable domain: EAGVTQFPSHSVIEKGQTVTLRCDPISGHDNLYWYRRVMGKEIKFLLHFVKESKQDESGMPNNRFLAERTGGTYSTLKVQPAELEDSGVYFCASSQGNIQYFGAGTRLSVL.

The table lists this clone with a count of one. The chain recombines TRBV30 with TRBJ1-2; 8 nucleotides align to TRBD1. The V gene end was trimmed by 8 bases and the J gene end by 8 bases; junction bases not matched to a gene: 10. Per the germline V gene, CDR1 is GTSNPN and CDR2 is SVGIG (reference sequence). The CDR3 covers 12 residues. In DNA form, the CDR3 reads TGTGCCGGCGACAGGGGAGCTCTCGGCTACACCTTC. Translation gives CAGDRGALGYTF.

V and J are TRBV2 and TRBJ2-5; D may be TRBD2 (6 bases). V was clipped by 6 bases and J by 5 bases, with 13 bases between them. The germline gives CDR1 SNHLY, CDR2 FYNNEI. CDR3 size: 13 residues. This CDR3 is CASRGVGGETQYF. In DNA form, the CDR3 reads TGTGCCAGCAGAGGAGTAGGAGGGGAGACCCAGTACTTC.

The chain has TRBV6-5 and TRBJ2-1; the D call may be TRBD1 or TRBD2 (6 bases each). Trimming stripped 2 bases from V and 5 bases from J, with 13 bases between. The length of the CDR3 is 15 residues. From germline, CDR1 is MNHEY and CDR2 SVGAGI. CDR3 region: CASSYARGTNNEQFF. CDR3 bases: TGTGCCAGCAGTTACGCCCGGGGGACAAACAATGAGCAGTTCTTC.

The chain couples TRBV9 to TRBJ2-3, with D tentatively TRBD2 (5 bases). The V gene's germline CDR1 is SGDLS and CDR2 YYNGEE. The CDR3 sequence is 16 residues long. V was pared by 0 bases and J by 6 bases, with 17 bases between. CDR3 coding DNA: TGTGCCAGCAGCGTAGGTGTTGGAGGCCCCTCGGATACGCAGTATTTT. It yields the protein CASSVGVGGPSDTQYF.

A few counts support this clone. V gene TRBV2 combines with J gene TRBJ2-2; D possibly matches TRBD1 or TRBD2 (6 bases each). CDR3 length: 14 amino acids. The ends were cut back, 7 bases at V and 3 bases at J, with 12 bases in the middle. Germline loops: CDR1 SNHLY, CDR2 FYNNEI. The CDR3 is CASIYREDTGELFF. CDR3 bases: TGTGCCAGCATTTACAGGGAGGACACCGGGGAGCTGTTTTTT.

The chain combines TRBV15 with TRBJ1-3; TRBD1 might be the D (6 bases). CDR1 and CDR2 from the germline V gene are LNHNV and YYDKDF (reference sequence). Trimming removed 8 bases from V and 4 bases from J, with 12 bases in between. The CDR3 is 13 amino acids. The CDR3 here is CATRWTAGNTIYF. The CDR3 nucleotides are TGTGCCACCCGTTGGACAGCAGGAAACACCATATATTTT. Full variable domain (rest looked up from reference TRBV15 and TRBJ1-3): DAMVIQNPRYQVTQFGKPVTLSCSQTLNHNVMYWYQQKSSQAPKLLFHYYDKDFNNEADTPDNFQSRRPNTSFCFLDIRSPGLGDTAMYLCATRWTAGNTIYFGEGSWLTVV.

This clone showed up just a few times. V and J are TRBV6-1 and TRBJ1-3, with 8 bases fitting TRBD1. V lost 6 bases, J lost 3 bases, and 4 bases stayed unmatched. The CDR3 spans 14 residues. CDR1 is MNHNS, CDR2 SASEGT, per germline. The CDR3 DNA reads TGTGCCAGCAGGACGACAGGGGTTGGAAACACCATATATTTT. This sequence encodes CASRTTGVGNTIYF.

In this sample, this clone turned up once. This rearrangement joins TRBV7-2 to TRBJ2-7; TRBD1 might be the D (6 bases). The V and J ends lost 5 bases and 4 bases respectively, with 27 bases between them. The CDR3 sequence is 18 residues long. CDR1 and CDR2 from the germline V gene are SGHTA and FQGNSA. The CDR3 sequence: CASSQTLSMLGAKYEQYF. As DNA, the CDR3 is TGTGCCAGCAGCCAGACCTTAAGTATGCTGGGGGCCAAGTACGAGCAGTACTTC.

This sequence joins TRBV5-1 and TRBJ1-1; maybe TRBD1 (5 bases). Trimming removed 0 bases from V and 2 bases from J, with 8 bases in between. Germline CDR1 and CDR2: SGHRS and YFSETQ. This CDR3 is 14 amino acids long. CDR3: CASSLGQFNTEAFF. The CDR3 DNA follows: TGCGCCAGCAGCTTGGGACAGTTTAACACTGAAGCTTTCTTT.

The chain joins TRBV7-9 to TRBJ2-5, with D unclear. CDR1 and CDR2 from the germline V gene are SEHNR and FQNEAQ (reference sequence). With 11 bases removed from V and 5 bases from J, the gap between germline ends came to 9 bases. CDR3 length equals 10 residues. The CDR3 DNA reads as TGTGCCGCCGAGGCGGAGACCCAGTACTTC. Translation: CAAEAETQYF.

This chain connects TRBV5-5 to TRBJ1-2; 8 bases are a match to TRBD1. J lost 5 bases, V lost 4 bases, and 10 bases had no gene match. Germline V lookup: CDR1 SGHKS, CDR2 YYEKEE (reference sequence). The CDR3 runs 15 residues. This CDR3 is CASSVETGVWYGYTF. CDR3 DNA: TGTGCCAGCAGCGTAGAGACAGGGGTTTGGTATGGCTACACCTTC. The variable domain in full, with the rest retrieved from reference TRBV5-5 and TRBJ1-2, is DAGVTQSPTHLIKTRGQQVTLRCSPISGHKSVSWYQQVLGQGPQFIFQYYEKEERGRGNFPDRFSARQFPNYSSELNVNALLLGDSALYLCASSVETGVWYGYTFGSGTRLTVV.

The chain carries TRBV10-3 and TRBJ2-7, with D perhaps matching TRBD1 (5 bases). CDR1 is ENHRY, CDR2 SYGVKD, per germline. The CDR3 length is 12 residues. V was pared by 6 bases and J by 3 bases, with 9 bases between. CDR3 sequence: CAIRSDSYEQYF. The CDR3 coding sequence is TGTGCCATCAGGAGCGACAGCTACGAGCAGTACTTC.

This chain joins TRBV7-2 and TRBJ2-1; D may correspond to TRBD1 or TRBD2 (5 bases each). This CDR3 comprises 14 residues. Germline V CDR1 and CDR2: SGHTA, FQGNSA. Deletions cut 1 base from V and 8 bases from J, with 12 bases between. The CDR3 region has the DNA TGTGCCAGCAGCTTAGGGGGACCTCTCGATGAGCAGTTCTTC. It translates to CASSLGGPLDEQFF.

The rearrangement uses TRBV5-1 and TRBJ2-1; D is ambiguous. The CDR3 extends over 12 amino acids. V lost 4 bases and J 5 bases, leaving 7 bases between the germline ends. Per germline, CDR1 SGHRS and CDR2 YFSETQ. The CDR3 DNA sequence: TGCGCCAGCAGCCCTTACGACAATGAGCAGTTCTTC. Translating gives CASSPYDNEQFF.

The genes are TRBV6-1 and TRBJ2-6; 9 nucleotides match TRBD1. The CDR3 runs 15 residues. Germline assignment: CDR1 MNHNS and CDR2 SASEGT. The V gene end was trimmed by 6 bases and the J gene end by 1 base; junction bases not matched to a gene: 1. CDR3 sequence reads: CASRQGASGANVLTF. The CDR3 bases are TGTGCCAGCAGACAGGGGGCGTCTGGGGCCAACGTCCTGACTTTC.

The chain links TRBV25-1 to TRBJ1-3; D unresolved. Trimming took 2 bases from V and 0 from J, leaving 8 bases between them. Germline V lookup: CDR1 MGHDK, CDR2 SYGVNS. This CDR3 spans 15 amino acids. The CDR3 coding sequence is TGTGCCAGCAGTGAAGCCGGGTCCTCTGGAAACACCATATATTTT. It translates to CASSEAGSSGNTIYF.

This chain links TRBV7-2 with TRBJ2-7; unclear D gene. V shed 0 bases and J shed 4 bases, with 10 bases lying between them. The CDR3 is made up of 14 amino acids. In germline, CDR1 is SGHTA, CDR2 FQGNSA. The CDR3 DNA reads TGTGCCAGCAGCTTAGCGTCGGTGATTTACGAGCAGTACTTC. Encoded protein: CASSLASVIYEQYF.

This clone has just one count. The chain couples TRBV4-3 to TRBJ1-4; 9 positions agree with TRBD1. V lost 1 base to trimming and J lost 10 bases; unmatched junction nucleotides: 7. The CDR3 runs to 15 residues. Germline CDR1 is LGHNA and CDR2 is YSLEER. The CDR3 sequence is CASSQAGTGPGKLFF. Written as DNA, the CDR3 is TGCGCCAGCAGCCAAGCCGGGACAGGGCCTGGAAAACTGTTTTTT.

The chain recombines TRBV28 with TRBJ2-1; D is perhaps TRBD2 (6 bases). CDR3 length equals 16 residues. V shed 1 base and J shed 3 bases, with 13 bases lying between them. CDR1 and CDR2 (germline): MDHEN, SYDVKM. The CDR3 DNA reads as TGTGCCAGCAGTTTATTGTGGGGAGGCGGCTACAATGAGCAGTTCTTC. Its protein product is CASSLLWGGGYNEQFF.

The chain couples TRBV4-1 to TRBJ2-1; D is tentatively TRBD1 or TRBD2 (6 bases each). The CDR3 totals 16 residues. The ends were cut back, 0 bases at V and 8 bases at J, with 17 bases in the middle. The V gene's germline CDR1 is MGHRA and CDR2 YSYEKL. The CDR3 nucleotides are TGCGCCAGCAGCCAAGAATGGGGGGCCCCCCCCGATGAGCAGTTCTTC. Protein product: CASSQEWGAPPDEQFF.

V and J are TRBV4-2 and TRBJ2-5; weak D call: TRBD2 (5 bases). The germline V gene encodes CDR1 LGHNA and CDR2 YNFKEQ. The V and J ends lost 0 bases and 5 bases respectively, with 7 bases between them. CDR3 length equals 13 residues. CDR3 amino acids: CASSQERGETQYF. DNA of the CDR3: TGTGCCAGCAGCCAAGAGAGAGGGGAGACCCAGTACTTC.

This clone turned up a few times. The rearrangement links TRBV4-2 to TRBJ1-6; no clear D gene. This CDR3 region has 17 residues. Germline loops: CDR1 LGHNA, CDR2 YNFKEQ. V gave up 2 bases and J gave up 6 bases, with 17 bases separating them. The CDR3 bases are TGTGCCAGCAGCCAAATCGTCGTAGGGCGGCGTAATTCACCCCTCCACTTT. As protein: CASSQIVVGRRNSPLHF.